These 29 T cell receptor beta chains share one sample of origin, sequenced in a study of blood T cell repertoires in COVID-19. Some clones are missing from TCRdb's copy, which holds only in-frame ones; the method was immunoSEQ multiplex PCR. The sample carries some 370,000 clones, 83% recorded once. Sequenced sample: PBMCs or T cells enriched from blood (not recorded which). These receptors were taken from a woman aged 45 to 65 who had recovered from COVID-19.

The gene calls are TRBV14 and TRBJ2-3, with D perhaps TRBD2 (6 bases). V lost 4 bases to trimming and J lost 3 bases, with 14 bases between them. Per germline, CDR1 SGHDN and CDR2 FVKESK. This CDR3 has 15 residues. As DNA, the CDR3 is TGTGCCAGCAGCCCGAGGGTAGGAGGGACAGATACGCAGTATTTT. Protein: CASSPRVGGTDTQYF. The complete variable domain, with remaining parts taken from reference TRBV14 and TRBJ2-3, reads EAGVTQFPSHSVIEKGQTVTLRCDPISGHDNLYWYRRVMGKEIKFLLHFVKESKQDESGMPNNRFLAERTGGTYSTLKVQPAELEDSGVYFCASSPRVGGTDTQYFGPGTRLTVL.

This rearrangement joins TRBV19 to TRBJ1-1, with D perhaps matching TRBD1 (6 bases). This CDR3 region has 14 residues. The germline V and J ends were trimmed by 3 bases and 3 bases, with 11 bases remaining between them. CDR1 LNHDA and CDR2 SQIVND come from the germline V gene (reference sequence). CDR3 sequence reads: CASSIGQYHTEAFF. CDR3 DNA sequence: TGTGCCAGTAGTATCGGACAGTATCACACTGAAGCTTTCTTT.

The rearrangement links TRBV4-3 to TRBJ1-2; possible D gene TRBD1, 6 bases. CDR3 length: 14 amino acids. CDR1 is LGHNA and CDR2 is YSLEER in the germline V gene. Between the trimmed V and J ends, which lost 3 bases and 6 bases, there was a span of 14 bases. The CDR3: CASSHYKGQNGYTF. The CDR3 DNA follows: TGCGCCAGCAGCCATTATAAAGGACAGAATGGCTACACCTTC.

The DNA for the CDR3 is TGTGCCAGCATCTCCGGGACAGGGGTGGGAGAGCAGTACTTC. The encoded protein is CASISGTGVGEQYF. The rearrangement joins TRBV5-8 to TRBJ2-7; 10 positions match TRBD1. This CDR3 spans 14 amino acids. CDR1 SGHTS and CDR2 YDEGEE come from the germline V gene. The ends lost 6 bases at V and 7 bases at J; junction bases unmatched: 10.

This clone came up once. The chain joins TRBV10-3 to TRBJ2-1, with D unclear. Trimming stripped 4 bases from V and 2 bases from J, with 6 bases between. The CDR3 spans 13 residues. Per the germline V gene, CDR1 is ENHRY and CDR2 is SYGVKD. The CDR3 protein is CAISVDTYNEQFF. The CDR3 DNA follows: TGTGCCATCAGTGTAGACACCTACAATGAGCAGTTCTTC.

J is TRBJ1-1 and V is TRBV7-3; D is unclear. Trimming took 5 bases from V and 3 from J, leaving 10 bases between them. Germline CDR1 SGHTA, CDR2 FQGTGA. The CDR3 has 13 amino acids. The CDR3 sequence: CASSLERDTEAFF. CDR3 sequence (DNA): TGTGCCAGCAGCCTCGAGCGGGACACTGAAGCTTTCTTT.

The CDR3 nucleotides are TGTGCCAGCAGTTATGGCCAATACACTGAAGCTTTCTTT. Translation gives CASSYGQYTEAFF. V is TRBV6-2 or TRBV6-3 and J is TRBJ1-1; D not certain. Trimming removed 3 bases from V and 3 bases from J, with 8 bases in between. This CDR3 contains 13 residues. From germline, CDR1 is MNHEY and CDR2 SVGEGT.

J is TRBJ2-7 and V is TRBV6-5; a weak D match, TRBD2 (5 bases). V was pared by 0 bases and J by 6 bases, with 15 bases between. Germline CDR1 is MNHEY and CDR2 is SVGAGI. This CDR3 spans 15 amino acids. The CDR3 sequence is CASSYSSGSSREQYF. The DNA of the CDR3 is TGTGCCAGCAGTTACTCGAGCGGTAGTAGTCGCGAGCAGTACTTC.

The chain joins TRBV19 to TRBJ2-1; the match to TRBD2 covers 11 bases. The CDR3 has 15 amino acids. Germline CDR1 LNHDA, CDR2 SQIVND (reference sequence). Trimming took 7 bases from V and 6 from J; bases not matched to a gene: 8. DNA of the CDR3: TGTGCCAGTAACCTAGCGGGAGGAACCAGCAATGAGCAGTTCTTC. Amino acids: CASNLAGGTSNEQFF. Together with reference TRBV19 and TRBJ2-1, the CDR3 gives the full variable domain: DGGITQSPKYLFRKEGQNVTLSCEQNLNHDAMYWYRQDPGQGLRLIYYSQIVNDFQKGDIAEGYSVSREKKESFPLTVTSAQKNPTAFYLCASNLAGGTSNEQFFGPGTRLTVL.

The rearrangement joins TRBV3-1 (or the pseudogene TRBV3-2) to TRBJ2-3; D not certain. CDR3 size: 14 residues. CDR1 is LGHDT and CDR2 is YNNKEL in the germline V gene (reference sequence). Trimming removed 1 base from V and 5 bases from J, with 10 bases in between. The CDR3 loop reads CASSQVFAVDTQYF. DNA of the CDR3: TGTGCCAGCAGCCAAGTATTTGCGGTAGATACGCAGTATTTT.

The chain has TRBV7-9 and TRBJ1-2; 8 bases fit TRBD1. The CDR3 runs 14 residues. Germline-derived CDR1 and CDR2 are SEHNR and FQNEAQ (reference sequence). Trimming took 5 bases from V and 7 from J; bases not matched to a gene: 9. CDR3 sequence: CASSGKDRVGGYTF. DNA of the CDR3: TGTGCCAGCAGCGGAAAGGACAGGGTCGGTGGCTACACCTTC.

The rearrangement joins TRBV11-1 to TRBJ1-1; D is possibly TRBD1 (6 bases). Germline CDR1 and CDR2: SGHAT and FQDESV (reference sequence). This CDR3 is built from 13 residues. V dropped 5 bases and J dropped 4 bases, with 11 bases sitting between them. The CDR3 nucleotides read TGTGCCAGCAGCCTAGGGGGGCGCACTGAAGCTTTCTTT. This gives the protein CASSLGGRTEAFF. Using reference TRBV11-1 and TRBJ1-1 for the parts outside the CDR3, the full variable domain is EAEVAQSPRYKITEKSQAVAFWCDPISGHATLYWYRQILGQGPELLVQFQDESVVDDSQLPKDRFSAERLKGVDSTLKIQPAELGDSAMYLCASSLGGRTEAFFGQGTRLTVV.

This sequence joins TRBV6-2 or TRBV6-3 and TRBJ2-1; the match to TRBD2 covers 10 bases. Germline CDR1 and CDR2: MNHEY and SVGEGT. The CDR3 covers 15 residues. The ends lost 6 bases at V and 10 bases at J; junction bases unmatched: 12. The CDR3, as DNA: TGTGCCAGCAGCTTAGCTCGACTAGCGGGCAAAGAGCAGTTCTTC. Amino acids: CASSLARLAGKEQFF.

The rearrangement joins TRBV7-3 to TRBJ2-2, with a tentative D call TRBD2 (5 bases). Trimming pared 5 bases from V and 1 base from J, leaving 14 bases between. The CDR3 has 16 amino acids. Germline loops: CDR1 SGHTA, CDR2 FQGTGA. CDR3: CASSLEGWGNTGELFF. CDR3 DNA sequence: TGTGCCAGCAGCCTCGAGGGATGGGGGAACACCGGGGAGCTGTTTTTT.

The chain recombines TRBV11-1 with TRBJ2-7; 9 bases agree with TRBD1. The junction had 10 bases not matched to a gene; V was cut back by 5 bases and J by 2 bases. CDR1 and CDR2 from the germline V gene are SGHAT and FQDESV (reference sequence). The CDR3 is made up of 16 amino acids. In DNA form, the CDR3 reads TGTGCCAGCAGCGACAACCGGGACAGGGCGCCCTACGAGCAGTACTTC. It is translated as CASSDNRDRAPYEQYF.

The chain is built from TRBV20-1 and TRBJ1-6, with 8 bases identical to TRBD1. The CDR3 spans 14 residues. Germline CDR1 reads DFQATT; CDR2 reads SNEGSKA (reference sequence). Unmatched junction bases numbered 5, after V lost 3 bases and J lost 7 bases. CDR3 amino acids: CSASGQGANSPLHF. The CDR3 DNA follows: TGCAGTGCTAGTGGGCAGGGGGCGAATTCACCCCTCCACTTT.

This clone came up a few times. The chain joins TRBV7-9 to TRBJ1-1; D gene unclear. Germline CDR1 reads SEHNR; CDR2 reads FQNEAQ (reference sequence). V lost 8 bases and J 0 bases, leaving 7 bases between the germline ends. The CDR3 loop spans 12 amino acids. CDR3 nucleotide sequence: TGTGCCAGCCAATCAATGAACACTGAAGCTTTCTTT. Translating it yields CASQSMNTEAFF.

The V and J genes are TRBV5-4 and TRBJ1-6, with D perhaps TRBD1 (5 bases). The germline V gene has CDR1 SGHNT and CDR2 YYREEE (reference sequence). The CDR3 consists of 15 residues. V lost 5 bases to trimming and J lost 1 base, with 10 bases between them. In nucleotides, the CDR3 is TGTGCCAGCAGAGCACGGGGGTCCTATAATTCACCCCTCCACTTT. Amino acid sequence: CASRARGSYNSPLHF.

This chain connects TRBV6-6 to TRBJ2-2; a weak D match, TRBD1 (5 bases). The V and J ends lost 7 bases and 2 bases respectively, with 14 bases between them. This CDR3 has 15 residues. Germline V gene sequence: CDR1 MNHNY, CDR2 SVGAGI (reference sequence). The CDR3 protein is CASTQQGPNTGELFF. CDR3 bases: TGTGCCAGCACCCAGCAGGGCCCAAACACCGGGGAGCTGTTTTTT.

The rearrangement links TRBV5-4 to TRBJ2-2, with 11 bases fitting TRBD2. The junction had 4 bases not matched to a gene; V was cut back by 4 bases and J by 2 bases. The germline V gene encodes CDR1 SGHNT and CDR2 YYREEE (reference sequence). The length of the CDR3 is 16 residues. As DNA, the CDR3 is TGTGCCAGCAGCCCGGGGACTAGCGGTAACACCGGGGAGCTGTTTTTT. It translates to CASSPGTSGNTGELFF.

The chain couples TRBV5-1 to TRBJ2-1; 8 positions match TRBD2. Trimming at V came to 1 base and at J to 4 bases, leaving 7 bases not matched to a gene. The CDR3 spans 16 residues. Germline lookup yields CDR1 SGHRS and CDR2 YFSETQ. The CDR3 loop reads CASSLSPSGGYNEQFF. The CDR3 nucleotides are TGCGCCAGCAGCTTGTCACCCAGCGGGGGTTACAATGAGCAGTTCTTC.

The chain links TRBV11-3 to TRBJ1-2; D possibly corresponds to TRBD1 (6 bases). Germline CDR1 and CDR2: SGHNT and YENEEA. This CDR3 has 14 amino acids. V lost 4 bases and J lost 8, with 17 bases in between. The CDR3 nucleotides read TGTGCCAGCAGCTCCCCCCCAGGGGTAAGGGGCTACACCTTC. Its protein product is CASSSPPGVRGYTF.

The chain is built from TRBV10-3 and TRBJ1-1; unclear D gene. V gave up 4 bases and J gave up 5 bases, with 11 bases separating them. Per germline, CDR1 ENHRY and CDR2 SYGVKD. This CDR3 has 13 residues. CDR3 in amino acids: CAISVKEGTEAFF. The CDR3 region has the DNA TGTGCCATCAGTGTCAAGGAGGGAACTGAAGCTTTCTTT.

The V call is TRBV11-2, the J call TRBJ2-7, with D possibly matching TRBD2 (6 bases). The CDR3 sequence is 14 residues long. The V end lost 4 bases, the J end lost 3 bases, and 13 bases lay between the germline ends. Germline loops: CDR1 SGHAT, CDR2 FQNNGV. CDR3 DNA sequence: TGTGCCAGCAGCTGGGGTGAGGGAGGCTACGAGCAGTACTTC. Translating gives CASSWGEGGYEQYF.

In nucleotides, the CDR3 is TGTGCCACCAGAATTACAGGGGATGGGTATGGCTACACCTTC. Translated: CATRITGDGYGYTF. This chain links TRBV10-3 with TRBJ1-2, with 7 bases that match TRBD1. The germline V gene has CDR1 ENHRY and CDR2 SYGVKD. This CDR3 comprises 14 residues. V shed 10 bases, J shed 5 bases, and the junction held 13 bases outside the gene matches.

V and J are TRBV5-4 and TRBJ2-1, with 8 bases aligning to TRBD2. The germline CDR1 and CDR2 sequences are SGHNT and YYREEE (reference sequence). The CDR3 spans 16 residues. The V gene end was trimmed by 4 bases and the J gene end by 3 bases; junction bases not matched to a gene: 9. CDR3 protein: CASSLRSGSNYNEQFF. CDR3 DNA sequence: TGTGCCAGCAGCCTCCGCAGCGGGAGCAACTACAATGAGCAGTTCTTC.

The rearrangement uses TRBV7-8 and TRBJ1-2; 9 nucleotides align to TRBD1. CDR3 size: 14 residues. Germline V CDR1 and CDR2: SGHVS, FQNEAQ. Trimming at V came to 0 bases and at J to 6 bases, leaving 2 bases not matched to a gene. CDR3 sequence reads: CASSLAGTGNGYTF. The CDR3 nucleotides are TGTGCCAGCAGCTTAGCTGGGACAGGGAATGGCTACACCTTC.

This chain joins TRBV11-2 and TRBJ2-3; 7 bases are shared with TRBD1. V dropped 5 bases and J dropped 6; count of bases not matched to a gene: 23. CDR1 SGHAT and CDR2 FQNNGV come from the germline V gene. This CDR3 contains 19 residues. CDR3 region: CASSARTRTGPKVVDTQYF. In nucleotides, the CDR3 is TGTGCCAGCAGCGCTCGCACGAGGACAGGTCCCAAGGTCGTCGATACGCAGTATTTT.

The rearrangement uses TRBV27 and TRBJ1-5; D ambiguous. CDR1 MNHEY and CDR2 SMNVEV come from the germline V gene (reference sequence). This CDR3 region has 15 residues. Trimming pared 2 bases from V and 4 bases from J, leaving 12 bases between. The CDR3 DNA reads TGTGCCAGCAGTTTAGGCGGGCCCGCAAATCAGCCCCAGCATTTT. Encoded protein: CASSLGGPANQPQHF.